This T cell receptor (beta chain) was retrieved from a study of low-dose radiotherapy and immunotherapy resistance in tumors. This clonotype was seen repeatedly, ten times or more. Time point indicated: before trial treatment. Trimming removed 5 bases from V and 1 base from J; junction bases left unmatched: 13. The CDR3 is 19 amino acids. Per the germline V gene, CDR1 is DFQATT and CDR2 is SNEGSKA (reference sequence). Covering alpha and beta chains, TRAV- and TRBV-specific primers were used for the first-strand cDNA. Amplification, which lasted 20 to 25 PCR cycles, used a constant-region primer and V-primer adapter to amplify TCRs. Using its own MiXCR run on the reads, TCRdb lists one record per CDR3 protein. This sample has 80,000 to 95,000 distinct CDR3 sequences, with more than 7.5% found just once.

The TCR comes from a male donor with prostate cancer. Here the sequenced sample was PBMCs, taken before treatment. V and J are TRBV20-1 and TRBJ2-4; 14 positions match TRBD2. As DNA, the CDR3 is TGCAGTGCTGATCCAGGACTAGCGGGAGGAGGGGGGGCCAAAAACATTCAGTACTTC. Its protein product is CSADPGLAGGGGAKNIQYF.